Following are 26 T cell receptor beta chains from one sample sequenced in a study of radiotherapy plus CTLA-4 blockade in lung cancer. Sequencing was performed with immunoSEQ multiplex PCR; in TCRdb, only in-frame clones are kept and a portion is missing. In the table there are 35,000 to 55,000 clones, over 60% of which are singletons. Sequences were derived from peripheral blood, sampled from a patient treated with radiotherapy plus ipilimumab. These receptors all stem from a human donor with non-small cell lung cancer whose response to radiotherapy plus ipilimumab could not be evaluated.

This clone turned up a few times. V is TRBV28 and J is TRBJ1-2, with a possible D match to TRBD1 (6 bases). There are 13 residues in the CDR3. Germline CDR1 is MDHEN and CDR2 is SYDVKM. V was trimmed by 0 bases and J by 7 bases, leaving 9 bases between them. Here the CDR3 reads CASSLWGAVGYTF. The DNA for the CDR3 is TGTGCCAGCAGTTTATGGGGGGCAGTTGGCTACACCTTC.

The V gene is TRBV7-6, the J gene TRBJ1-4; D perhaps matches TRBD1 (6 bases). The CDR3 length is 16 residues. V gave up 5 bases and J gave up 1 base, with 14 bases separating them. Germline V lookup: CDR1 SGHVS, CDR2 FNYEAQ. The CDR3 is CASSRDRFGTNEKLFF. The CDR3 nucleotides are TGTGCCAGCAGCCGTGACAGGTTTGGAACTAATGAAAAACTGTTTTTT. Based on the CDR3 plus reference TRBV7-6 and TRBJ1-4, the full variable domain is GAGVSQSPRYKVTKRGQDVALRCDPISGHVSLYWYRQALGQGPEFLTYFNYEAQQDKSGLPNDRFSAERPEGSISTLTIQRTEQRDSAMYRCASSRDRFGTNEKLFFGSGTQLSVL.

This clone was counted once. The gene calls are TRBV11-2 and TRBJ2-2; 9 bases align to TRBD1. The trim removed 5 bases at V and 4 bases at J, leaving 8 bases unmatched. The CDR3 has 16 residues. The germline gives CDR1 SGHAT, CDR2 FQNNGV. Here the CDR3 DNA reads TGTGCCAGCAGCCCGGTACAGGGGGCGAGCACCGGGGAGCTGTTTTTT. This encodes CASSPVQGASTGELFF.

Note on this clone: The junction and the germline gene differ at one end; a read error may be behind it. The rearrangement links TRBV5-1 to TRBJ2-1; D possibly corresponds to TRBD2 (6 bases). Germline V gene lookup returns CDR1 SGHRS and CDR2 YFSETQ. The CDR3 loop spans 13 amino acids. As DNA, the CDR3 is TGCGCCAGCAAGTACCTAGCGTACAATGGGCAGTTCTTC. It is translated as CASKYLAYNGQFF.

The chain links TRBV6-5 to TRBJ2-7, with D tentatively TRBD2 (5 bases). The CDR3 is 14 residues long. Germline values: CDR1 MNHEY, CDR2 SVGAGI. Trimming cost V 2 bases and J 6 bases, with 14 bases left between them. The CDR3 region has the DNA TGTGCCAGCAGTTACAGGGCAGGAGGTCGCGAGCAGTACTTC. It yields the protein CASSYRAGGREQYF.

The V gene is TRBV5-6, the J gene TRBJ2-5, with 7 positions matching TRBD1. The DNA end is a closer match to TRBJ2-7, so the J assignment may be wrong. This CDR3 is 15 amino acids long. CDR1 is SGHDT and CDR2 is YYEEEE in the germline V gene. CDR3 bases: TGTGCCAGCAGTCAGATGGCCGGGACAGCGGACGAGCAGTACTTC. The encoded protein is CASSQMAGTADEQYF.

CDR3 region: CASSPPHRVGGYTF. The CDR3 nucleotides read TGTGCCAGCTCACCACCTCACAGGGTAGGTGGCTACACCTTC. J is TRBJ1-2 and V is TRBV18; perhaps TRBD1 as D (6 bases). From germline, CDR1 is KGHSH and CDR2 LQKENI. This CDR3 region has 14 residues. V dropped 0 bases and J dropped 7 bases, with 12 bases sitting between them.

This chain links TRBV7-2 with TRBJ2-5; 12 nucleotides align to TRBD2. The V gene end was trimmed by 5 bases and the J gene end by 5 bases; junction bases not matched to a gene: 3. This CDR3 has 14 amino acids. In germline, CDR1 is SGHTA, CDR2 FQGNSA. CDR3 coding DNA: TGTGCCAGCAGCGCGACTAGCGGGGGTGAGACCCAGTACTTC. Protein sequence: CASSATSGGETQYF.

V is TRBV4-1 and J is TRBJ2-5; 9 positions match TRBD2. The J call is uncertain, as TRBJ2-7 better fits the DNA end. The length of the CDR3 is 16 residues. Germline V gene data show CDR1 as MGHRA and CDR2 as YSYEKL. The CDR3 coding sequence is TGCGCCAGCAGCCAAGGTGGCGGGAGGGCTCCCTACGAGCAGTACTTC. Translation gives CASSQGGGRAPYEQYF.

A single count supports this clone. The chain combines TRBV11-2 with TRBJ2-5; 14 bases line up with TRBD2. CDR1 and CDR2 (germline): SGHAT, FQNNGV. Unmatched junction bases numbered 6, after V lost 7 bases and J lost 5 bases. The CDR3 loop spans 15 amino acids. In DNA form, the CDR3 reads TGTGCCAGCATGACTAGCGGGGGGGCAGGGGAGACCCAGTACTTC. The encoded protein is CASMTSGGAGETQYF.

The chain is built from TRBV2 and TRBJ1-5; D possibly corresponds to TRBD1 (6 bases). The CDR3 totals 14 residues. Germline assignment: CDR1 SNHLY and CDR2 FYNNEI. Deletions cut 8 bases from V and 0 bases from J, with 11 bases between. CDR3 loop: CASRTAYSNQPQHF. The CDR3 DNA reads TGTGCCAGCCGGACAGCATATAGCAATCAGCCCCAGCATTTT.

The chain has TRBV10-2 and TRBJ2-5; D is ambiguous. The J call may be faulty, since TRBJ2-7 better matches the DNA end. This CDR3 is 16 amino acids long. Germline CDR1 WSHSY, CDR2 SAAADI. The DNA of the CDR3 is TGCGCCAGCAGCATGGGCCTCCTACGTCAATCCTACGAGCAGTACTTC. Its translation is CASSMGLLRQSYEQYF.

V is TRBV28 and J is TRBJ1-6; 7 bases match TRBD1. Losses at the gene ends were 5 bases for V and 7 bases for J; bases not matched to a gene: 8. This CDR3 has 15 residues. Germline V CDR1 and CDR2: MDHEN, SYDVKM. The CDR3 loop reads CASSPRTGSNSPLHF. CDR3 nucleotide sequence: TGTGCCAGCAGTCCTCGGACAGGTTCCAATTCACCCCTCCACTTT.

J is TRBJ2-3 and V is TRBV25-1; D is perhaps TRBD2 (5 bases). V dropped 0 bases and J dropped 4 bases, with 17 bases sitting between them. CDR3 length equals 17 residues. From germline, CDR1 is MGHDK and CDR2 SYGVNS. CDR3 sequence reads: CASSEYKDSTGADTQYF. CDR3 coding DNA: TGTGCCAGCAGTGAATATAAGGACTCAACTGGGGCAGATACGCAGTATTTT.

V is TRBV5-1 and J is TRBJ1-1; no clear D. Germline loops: CDR1 SGHRS, CDR2 YFSETQ. This CDR3 is built from 15 residues. Deletions cut 0 bases from V and 5 bases from J, with 14 bases between. CDR3 in amino acids: CASSLVADLGTEAFF. In DNA, the CDR3 is TGCGCCAGCAGCTTGGTGGCCGACCTCGGGACTGAAGCTTTCTTT. Complete variable domain (other parts from reference TRBV5-1 and TRBJ1-1): KAGVTQTPRYLIKTRGQQVTLSCSPISGHRSVSWYQQTPGQGLQFLFEYFSETQRNKGNFPGRFSGRQFSNSRSEMNVSTLELGDSALYLCASSLVADLGTEAFFGQGTRLTVV.

The chain combines TRBV30 with TRBJ1-2; D perhaps matches TRBD1 (6 bases). V lost 5 bases and J 4 bases, leaving 11 bases between the germline ends. Germline V CDR1 and CDR2: GTSNPN, SVGIG (reference sequence). The CDR3 length is 12 residues. The CDR3 region is CAWSGHSYGYTF. The CDR3 DNA reads as TGTGCCTGGTCGGGACATTCCTATGGCTACACCTTC.

This sequence joins TRBV5-4 and TRBJ2-3; TRBD2 agrees at 9 bases. Germline V gives CDR1 SGHNT, CDR2 YYREEE (reference sequence). There are 15 residues in the CDR3. The J segment lost 1 base and the V segment lost 2 bases, leaving 2 bases of the junction unmatched. The CDR3 DNA follows: TGTGCCAGCAGCTTTGGCGGGAGGGGCACAGATACGCAGTATTTT. It is translated as CASSFGGRGTDTQYF.

This chain joins TRBV18 and TRBJ2-7; tentative D call: TRBD1 (6 bases). The V gene's germline CDR1 is KGHSH and CDR2 LQKENI. The CDR3 loop spans 13 amino acids. The germline V and J ends were trimmed by 4 bases and 5 bases, with 12 bases remaining between them. The CDR3 region has the DNA TGTGCCAGCTCACAGTCCTGGGACAACGAGCAGTACTTC. It yields the protein CASSQSWDNEQYF.

This chain links TRBV7-9 with TRBJ2-3; possibly TRBD1 for D (5 bases). Trimming removed 8 bases at V and 4 bases at J, with 13 bases between. This CDR3 region has 13 residues. Germline lookup yields CDR1 SEHNR and CDR2 FQNEAQ (reference sequence). The CDR3 DNA sequence: TGTGCCAGCGACTGGACATTTTCAGATACGCAGTATTTT. Encoded protein: CASDWTFSDTQYF. Using reference TRBV7-9 and TRBJ2-3 for the parts outside the CDR3, the full variable domain is DTGVSQNPRHKITKRGQNVTFRCDPISEHNRLYWYRQTLGQGPEFLTYFQNEAQLEKSRLLSDRFSAERPKGSFSTLEIQRTEQGDSAMYLCASDWTFSDTQYFGPGTRLTVL.

This chain joins TRBV7-2 and TRBJ2-3; D is uncertain. The CDR3 totals 14 residues. Deletions cut 2 bases from V and 0 bases from J, with 6 bases between. Germline loops: CDR1 SGHTA, CDR2 FQGNSA. DNA for the CDR3: TGTGCCAGCAGCTTATCCCATAGCACAGATACGCAGTATTTT. The encoded protein is CASSLSHSTDTQYF.

The chain joins TRBV6-1 to TRBJ1-4; 7 nucleotides agree with TRBD1. V lost 6 bases, J lost 3 bases, and 4 bases stayed unmatched. From germline, CDR1 is MNHNS and CDR2 SASEGT. The CDR3 runs 14 residues. The CDR3 nucleotides read TGTGCCAGCAGCCGGGACAGAGCTAATGAAAAACTGTTTTTT. It yields the protein CASSRDRANEKLFF.

CDR3 sequence reads: CASSYGTGDHEQYF. In nucleotides, the CDR3 is TGCGCCAGCAGCTACGGGACAGGGGACCACGAGCAGTACTTC. This chain links TRBV5-1 with TRBJ2-7; TRBD1 matches at 10 bases. CDR3 size: 14 residues. The germline CDR1 and CDR2 sequences are SGHRS and YFSETQ. V lost 3 bases and J lost 5; bases outside the gene matches: 5.

The V gene is TRBV7-8, the J gene TRBJ1-2; 10 bases match TRBD1. Germline V gene data show CDR1 as SGHVS and CDR2 as FQNEAQ. V lost 5 bases and J lost 2; bases outside the gene matches: 5. This CDR3 has 15 amino acids. The DNA for the CDR3 is TGTGCCAGCAGCCTGGGACAGGGGTTGAACTATGGCTACACCTTC. This sequence encodes CASSLGQGLNYGYTF.

V and J are TRBV27 and TRBJ2-7; 7 bases are shared with TRBD2. In germline, CDR1 is MNHEY, CDR2 SMNVEV (reference sequence). This CDR3 is built from 15 residues. Losses at the gene ends were 8 bases for V and 0 bases for J; bases not matched to a gene: 10. CDR3 protein: CASSPEGGYSYEQYF. In DNA, the CDR3 is TGTGCCAGCTCCCCCGAGGGAGGGTACTCCTACGAGCAGTACTTC.

J is TRBJ1-5 and V is TRBV30, with D hard to call. The CDR3 has 13 amino acids. Per germline, CDR1 GTSNPN and CDR2 SVGIG (reference sequence). The V gene lost 2 bases and the J gene lost 3 bases, with 8 bases spanning the gap. CDR3: CAWSYSPNQPQHF. CDR3 DNA sequence: TGTGCCTGGAGTTACAGTCCCAATCAGCCCCAGCATTTT.

The chain joins TRBV9 to TRBJ2-7; 9 bases match TRBD1. The germline gives CDR1 SGDLS, CDR2 YYNGEE. V dropped 3 bases and J dropped 2; count of bases not matched to a gene: 12. The CDR3 consists of 17 residues. CDR3 bases: TGTGCCAGCAGCGCAAACCCGGAACAGGGGGCGACCTACGAGCAGTACTTC. It yields the protein CASSANPEQGATYEQYF.